One and the same sample provided the 25 T cell receptor beta chains below, sequenced in a study of cytomegalovirus exposure and HLA in healthy donors. The protocol was immunoSEQ multiplex PCR, while the TCRdb copy is restricted to in-frame clones and leaves out a portion. Altogether over 150,000 clones are present, 86% being singletons, with the ten largest covering under 25%. The sequencing input was PBMCs. Receptor source: a man between 18 and 29 years old in good health and CMV-seropositive.

This rearrangement joins TRBV18 to TRBJ2-3; TRBD1 agrees at 9 bases. V lost 0 bases, J lost 0 bases, and 13 bases stayed unmatched. Germline loops: CDR1 KGHSH, CDR2 LQKENI. The length of the CDR3 is 20 residues. The CDR3 loop is CASSPPRGPPGTGSTDTQYF. The CDR3, as DNA: TGTGCCAGCTCACCACCAAGGGGCCCCCCCGGGACAGGGAGCACAGATACGCAGTATTTT.

The chain links TRBV7-9 to TRBJ1-4; possibly TRBD1 for D (5 bases). Trimming shortened V by 2 bases and J by 0 bases, and 16 bases separated the two germline ends. Germline V gene data show CDR1 as SEHNR and CDR2 as FQNEAQ (reference sequence). The CDR3 runs 18 residues. CDR3 DNA sequence: TGTGCCAGCAGCTTAATGTGGCAGGGTCTGGCAACTAATGAAAAACTGTTTTTT. Residues: CASSLMWQGLATNEKLFF.

This clone was found many times. This chain links TRBV7-8 with TRBJ1-6; D is unresolved. This CDR3 is 16 amino acids long. From germline, CDR1 is SGHVS and CDR2 FQNEAQ. The ends were cut back, 2 bases at V and 4 bases at J, with 12 bases in the middle. CDR3 DNA sequence: TGTGCCAGCAGCTTACGGGAACCTCTTTATAATTCACCCCTCCACTTT. It is translated as CASSLREPLYNSPLHF.

This clone showed up just a few times. CDR3 sequence reads: CASSPSLADNQPQHF. The CDR3 DNA sequence: TGTGCCAGCTCACCTAGCCTCGCCGACAATCAGCCCCAGCATTTT. This chain joins TRBV18 and TRBJ1-5; D call uncertain. CDR3 length equals 15 residues. V lost 3 bases and J 3 bases, leaving 12 bases between the germline ends. Germline CDR1 reads KGHSH; CDR2 reads LQKENI.

The CDR3 spells CASSHRTGVGNEQFF. The CDR3 region has the DNA TGCGCCAGCAGCCACAGGACAGGGGTTGGGAATGAGCAGTTCTTC. The rearrangement uses TRBV4-3 and TRBJ2-1; 9 bases match TRBD1. CDR1 and CDR2 from the germline V gene are LGHNA and YSLEER. V lost 3 bases and J lost 7; bases outside the gene matches: 7. There are 15 residues in the CDR3.

This sequence joins TRBV30 and TRBJ1-2; D not resolved. This CDR3 has 12 residues. Trimming removed 3 bases from V and 2 bases from J, with 7 bases in between. The V gene's germline CDR1 is GTSNPN and CDR2 SVGIG (reference sequence). The CDR3 sequence: CAWRRENYGYTF. The CDR3 nucleotides read TGTGCCTGGAGACGGGAGAACTATGGCTACACCTTC.

The V gene is TRBV13, the J gene TRBJ2-1, with TRBD2 matching over 16 bases. The V and J ends lost 5 bases and 8 bases, in that order; junction bases with no gene match: 6. The germline V gene encodes CDR1 PRHDT and CDR2 FYEKMQ (reference sequence). The CDR3 has 16 residues. The CDR3 DNA is TGTGCCAGCAGCCCTACCGGGACTAGCGGGGGGGATGAGCAGTTCTTC. Its translation is CASSPTGTSGGDEQFF.

The V gene is TRBV10-2, the J gene TRBJ2-1, with D possibly matching TRBD2 (6 bases). The CDR3 runs 15 residues. The V end was cut by 1 base, the J end by 4 bases, with 11 bases between. CDR1 is WSHSY, CDR2 SAAADI, per germline. In nucleotides, the CDR3 is TGCGCCAGCAGTGAGTATAGCGGTCGTTACAATGAGCAGTTCTTC. It specifies CASSEYSGRYNEQFF.

The chain employs TRBV29-1 and TRBJ2-7; D is possibly TRBD1 (6 bases). Looked up from germline, CDR1 is SQVTM and CDR2 is ANQGSEA. The ends were cut back, 6 bases at V and 6 bases at J, with 18 bases in the middle. This CDR3 spans 13 amino acids. The CDR3 spells CSVQPGAAFEQYF. Here the CDR3 DNA reads TGCAGCGTCCAGCCAGGGGCCGCTTTCGAGCAGTACTTC.

J is TRBJ2-3 and V is TRBV5-6, with 9 bases fitting TRBD2. In germline, CDR1 is SGHDT, CDR2 YYEEEE. The CDR3 extends over 16 amino acids. V was pared by 2 bases and J by 3 bases, with 7 bases of the junction left unmatched. DNA for the CDR3: TGTGCCAGCAGCTTCTCGGCGGGGGGGCCGACAGATACGCAGTATTTT. Amino acids: CASSFSAGGPTDTQYF.

The chain links TRBV25-1 to TRBJ1-6; D gene unclear. This CDR3 contains 13 residues. The V gene's germline CDR1 is MGHDK and CDR2 SYGVNS. Trimming shortened V by 3 bases and J by 6 bases, and 6 bases separated the two germline ends. CDR3 nucleotides: TGTGCCAGCAGTGAGTCCCTTAATTCACCCCTCCACTTT. It encodes CASSESLNSPLHF. The full variable domain, its missing parts supplied by reference TRBV25-1 and TRBJ1-6, is EADIYQTPRYLVIGTGKKITLECSQTMGHDKMYWYQQDPGMELHLIHYSYGVNSTEKGDLSSESTVSRIRTEHFPLTLESARPSHTSQYLCASSESLNSPLHFGNGTRLTVT.

The rearrangement links TRBV6-6 to TRBJ1-1; 8 nucleotides match TRBD1. This CDR3 comprises 14 residues. Germline assignment: CDR1 MNHNY and CDR2 SVGAGI (reference sequence). V gave up 2 bases and J gave up 6 bases; unmatched junction bases: 5. CDR3 in amino acids: CASSYADRAAEAFF. CDR3 nucleotides: TGTGCCAGCAGTTACGCGGACAGGGCCGCTGAAGCTTTCTTT.

This chain links TRBV10-2 with TRBJ1-1, with D possibly TRBD1 on 6 matching bases. CDR3 length equals 14 residues. Per the germline V gene, CDR1 is WSHSY and CDR2 is SAAADI. The V gene lost 6 bases and the J gene lost 1 base, with 12 bases spanning the gap. CDR3 region: CASRATGPNTEAFF. The DNA for the CDR3 is TGCGCCAGCAGGGCGACAGGACCGAACACTGAAGCTTTCTTT.

The chain uses TRBV11-2 and TRBJ2-7; 11 bases line up with TRBD2. CDR1 is SGHAT and CDR2 is FQNNGV in the germline V gene. This CDR3 has 14 residues. Trimming at V came to 4 bases and at J to 7 bases, leaving 6 bases not matched to a gene. CDR3 nucleotides: TGTGCCAGCAGCTCACTAGCGGGGGCTGGGGAGCAGTACTTC. Translation: CASSSLAGAGEQYF.

V and J are TRBV29-1 and TRBJ2-1; 8 positions match TRBD2. J was trimmed by 3 bases and V by 5 bases; bases with no gene match: 18. The CDR3 spans 18 residues. In germline, CDR1 is SQVTM, CDR2 ANQGSEA. The CDR3 coding sequence is TGCAGCGTTTTCTCGGGCGGGGGGACCATGCGACGCTACAATGAGCAGTTCTTC. The encoded protein is CSVFSGGGTMRRYNEQFF.

The J gene is TRBJ2-7, the V gene TRBV19, with 9 nucleotides matching TRBD2. The germline gives CDR1 LNHDA, CDR2 SQIVND (reference sequence). The junction had 12 bases not matched to a gene; V was cut back by 3 bases and J by 0 bases. The CDR3 consists of 18 residues. The CDR3 reads CASSITASGTLRSYEQYF. The CDR3 nucleotides read TGTGCCAGTAGTATTACCGCTAGCGGGACTCTCCGCTCCTACGAGCAGTACTTC.

This chain joins TRBV18 and TRBJ1-1; the match to TRBD1 covers 9 bases. This CDR3 contains 17 residues. V lost 1 base, J lost 5 bases, and 11 bases stayed unmatched. Germline V gene data show CDR1 as KGHSH and CDR2 as LQKENI. The CDR3 region is CASSPRVTGGPMTEAFF. The CDR3 DNA reads as TGTGCCAGCTCACCACGGGTCACAGGGGGCCCTATGACTGAAGCTTTCTTT.

CDR3 region: CASSLIENTGELFF. The CDR3 DNA reads TGCGCCAGCAGCTTGATAGAGAACACCGGGGAGCTGTTTTTT. The genes are TRBV5-1 and TRBJ2-2, with D hard to call. CDR1 and CDR2 from the germline V gene are SGHRS and YFSETQ. The V gene lost 1 base and the J gene lost 1 base, with 5 bases spanning the gap. The CDR3 runs to 14 residues.

The chain is built from TRBV19 and TRBJ2-7; 7 bases are shared with TRBD2. The CDR3 consists of 13 residues. Losses at the gene ends were 9 bases for V and 1 base for J; bases not matched to a gene: 6. CDR1 is LNHDA and CDR2 is SQIVND in the germline V gene (reference sequence). Here the CDR3 reads CARSSGGSYEQYF. The CDR3 DNA sequence: TGTGCCAGATCGTCGGGAGGTTCCTACGAGCAGTACTTC. The entire variable domain, with the rest obtained from reference TRBV19 and TRBJ2-7, is as follows: DGGITQSPKYLFRKEGQNVTLSCEQNLNHDAMYWYRQDPGQGLRLIYYSQIVNDFQKGDIAEGYSVSREKKESFPLTVTSAQKNPTAFYLCARSSGGSYEQYFGPGTRLTVT.

This clone was counted between two and nine times. The chain is built from TRBV4-1 and TRBJ1-1; D is undetermined. Germline CDR1 reads MGHRA; CDR2 reads YSYEKL. This CDR3 contains 16 residues. V lost 0 bases and J 1 base, leaving 12 bases between the germline ends. CDR3 loop: CASSQEQRAANTEAFF. The CDR3 nucleotides read TGCGCCAGCAGCCAAGAACAGAGGGCAGCGAACACTGAAGCTTTCTTT.

The V and J genes are TRBV10-3 and TRBJ2-7; no firm D call. CDR3 length: 14 residues. Deletions cut 3 bases from V and 3 bases from J, with 12 bases between. Germline values: CDR1 ENHRY, CDR2 SYGVKD. CDR3 bases: TGTGCCATCAGTGACACTACACGGATCTACGAGCAGTACTTC. Translation gives CAISDTTRIYEQYF.

V gene TRBV25-1 combines with J gene TRBJ2-1, with unresolved D. V shed 5 bases and J shed 5 bases, with 13 bases lying between them. Germline CDR1 MGHDK, CDR2 SYGVNS. The CDR3 is 14 amino acids. The CDR3 nucleotides are TGTGCCAGCAGTCGGGTAGTCGGTGACAATGAGCAGTTCTTC. This sequence encodes CASSRVVGDNEQFF.

The chain links TRBV11-3 to TRBJ1-1, with D perhaps TRBD1 (6 bases). CDR1 and CDR2 (germline): SGHNT, YENEEA. The CDR3 runs 13 residues. The V end was cut by 5 bases, the J end by 1 base, with 8 bases between. The CDR3 nucleotides are TGTGCCAGCAGCGAAGGGGGGAACACTGAAGCTTTCTTT. Its translation is CASSEGGNTEAFF. Together with reference TRBV11-3 and TRBJ1-1, the CDR3 gives the full variable domain: EAGVVQSPRYKIIEKKQPVAFWCNPISGHNTLYWYLQNLGQGPELLIRYENEEAVDDSQLPKDRFSAERLKGVDSTLKIQPAELGDSAVYLCASSEGGNTEAFFGQGTRLTVV.

The table lists this clone with a few counts. This chain connects TRBV21-1 to TRBJ1-2; the table's D call, TRBD1, was not checked against the DNA. TRBV21-1 is deemed a pseudogene. This CDR3 is built from 15 residues. The CDR3 loop is CASSKAGLQSYGYTF. Here the CDR3 DNA reads TGTGCCAGCAGCAAAGCGGGCTTACAGTCCTATGGCTACACCTTC.

The chain joins TRBV4-3 to TRBJ2-7; 8 nucleotides align to TRBD1. The CDR3 length is 16 residues. V trimming: 2 bases; J trimming: 4 bases; junction bases outside the gene matches: 10. In germline, CDR1 is LGHNA, CDR2 YSLEER. The CDR3 is CASSQFTRQGTYEQYF. Written as DNA, the CDR3 is TGCGCCAGCAGCCAATTCACCAGACAGGGGACGTACGAGCAGTACTTC.